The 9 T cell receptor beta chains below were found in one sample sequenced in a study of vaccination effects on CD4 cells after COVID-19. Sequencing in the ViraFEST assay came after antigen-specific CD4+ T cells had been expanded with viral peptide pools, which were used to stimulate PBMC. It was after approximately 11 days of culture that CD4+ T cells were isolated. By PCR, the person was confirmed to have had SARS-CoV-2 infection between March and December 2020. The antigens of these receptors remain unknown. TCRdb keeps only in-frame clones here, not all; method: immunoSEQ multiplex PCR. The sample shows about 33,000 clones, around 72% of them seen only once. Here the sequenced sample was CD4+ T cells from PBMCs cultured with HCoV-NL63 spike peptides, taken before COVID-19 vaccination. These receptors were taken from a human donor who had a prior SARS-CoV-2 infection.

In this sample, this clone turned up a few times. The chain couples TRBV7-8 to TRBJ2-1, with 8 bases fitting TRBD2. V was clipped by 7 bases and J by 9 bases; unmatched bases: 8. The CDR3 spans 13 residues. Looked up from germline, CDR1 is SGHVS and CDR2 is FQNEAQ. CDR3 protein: CASMGREVGEQFF. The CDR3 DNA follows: TGTGCCAGCATGGGGCGGGAGGTAGGTGAGCAGTTCTTC.

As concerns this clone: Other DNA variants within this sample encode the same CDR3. The CDR3 region is CAISERGLYGYTF. CDR3 DNA sequence: TGTGCCATCAGTGAGCGGGGACTCTATGGCTACACCTTC. The chain links TRBV10-3 to TRBJ1-2; possible D gene TRBD1, 5 bases. The V end lost 2 bases, the J end lost 4 bases, and 8 bases lay between the germline ends. This CDR3 contains 13 residues. CDR1 is ENHRY and CDR2 is SYGVKD in the germline V gene.

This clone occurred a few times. The CDR3 DNA reads TGTGCCAGCAGCGTATCCGACGTACCCTATGGCTACACCTTC. It yields the protein CASSVSDVPYGYTF. The chain combines TRBV9 with TRBJ1-2, with D unclear. Trimming shortened V by 1 base and J by 4 bases, and 11 bases separated the two germline ends. The CDR3 sequence is 14 residues long. Germline CDR1 reads SGDLS; CDR2 reads YYNGEE.

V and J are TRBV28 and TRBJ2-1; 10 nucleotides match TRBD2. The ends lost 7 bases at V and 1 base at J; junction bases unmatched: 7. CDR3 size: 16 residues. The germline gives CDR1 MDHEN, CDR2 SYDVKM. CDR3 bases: TGTGCCAGCAATCGAGCGGGAGGGCCTTCCTACAATGAGCAGTTCTTC. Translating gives CASNRAGGPSYNEQFF.

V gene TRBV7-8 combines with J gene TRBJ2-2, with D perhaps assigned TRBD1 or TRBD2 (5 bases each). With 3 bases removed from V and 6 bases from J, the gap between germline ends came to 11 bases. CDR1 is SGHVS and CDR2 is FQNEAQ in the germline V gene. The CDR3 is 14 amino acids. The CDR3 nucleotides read TGTGCCAGCAGCTTGCTAGTGGGGGCCGGGGAGCTGTTTTTT. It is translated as CASSLLVGAGELFF.

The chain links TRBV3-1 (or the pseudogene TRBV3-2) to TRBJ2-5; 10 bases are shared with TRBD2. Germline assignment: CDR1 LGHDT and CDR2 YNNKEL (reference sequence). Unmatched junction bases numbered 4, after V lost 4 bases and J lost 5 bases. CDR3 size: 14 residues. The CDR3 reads CASSLLAGVETQYF. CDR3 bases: TGTGCCAGCAGCCTCCTAGCGGGAGTGGAGACCCAGTACTTC.

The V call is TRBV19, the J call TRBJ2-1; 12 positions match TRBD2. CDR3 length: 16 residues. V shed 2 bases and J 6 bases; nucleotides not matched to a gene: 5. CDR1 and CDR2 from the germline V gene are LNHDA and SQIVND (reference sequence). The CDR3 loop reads CASSIPGLAGSNEQFF. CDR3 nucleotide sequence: TGTGCCAGTAGTATACCGGGACTAGCGGGTTCCAATGAGCAGTTCTTC.

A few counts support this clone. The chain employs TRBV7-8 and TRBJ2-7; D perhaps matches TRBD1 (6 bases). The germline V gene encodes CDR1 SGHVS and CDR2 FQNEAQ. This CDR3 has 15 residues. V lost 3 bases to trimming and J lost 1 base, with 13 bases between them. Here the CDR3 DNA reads TGTGCCAGCAGCTTCGGGACACGGGGTTCCTACGAGCAGTACTTC. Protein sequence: CASSFGTRGSYEQYF.

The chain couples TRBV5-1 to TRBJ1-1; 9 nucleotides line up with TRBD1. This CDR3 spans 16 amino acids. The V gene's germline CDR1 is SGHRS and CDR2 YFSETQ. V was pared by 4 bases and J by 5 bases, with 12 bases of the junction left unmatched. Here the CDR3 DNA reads TGCGCCAGCAGCGCCTTACAGGGGGCGCGAGGAACTGAAGCTTTCTTT. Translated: CASSALQGARGTEAFF. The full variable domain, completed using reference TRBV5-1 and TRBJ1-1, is KAGVTQTPRYLIKTRGQQVTLSCSPISGHRSVSWYQQTPGQGLQFLFEYFSETQRNKGNFPGRFSGRQFSNSRSEMNVSTLELGDSALYLCASSALQGARGTEAFFGQGTRLTVV.